This TCR beta chain was captured in a study of T cells in Graves' hyperthyroidism and ophthalmopathy (dated by TCRdb to 2018 to 2020). With regard to the full study: A discovery cohort of around 98 patients, approximately 45 with Graves' ophthalmopathy and 55 to 60 with stable Graves' hyperthyroidism, was used to find distinguishing TCR V-J signatures. Whether ophthalmopathy could be predicted prospectively was tested in an independent validation cohort made up of roughly 19 hyperthyroidism patients plus 17 patients who later progressed to ophthalmopathy. The approximately 100 discovery patients were randomly divided into training and test sets at a 7:3 ratio. In about 6 Graves' hyperthyroidism patients, the study also compared T-cell repertoires from thyroid tissue with T-cell repertoires from blood. Once sampling was done, hyperthyroidism patients were given methimazole at a starting dose of 30 mg daily, whereas ophthalmopathy patients were given high-dose intravenous methylprednisolone. The paper describes TCR Vbeta CDR3 sequencing of 120 to 150 peripheral blood samples, made up of roughly 45 ophthalmopathy patients, more than 70 hyperthyroidism patients and about 17 progressor patients. Overall study outcomes, separate from this receptor: A model built on a 13 V-J signature distinguished ophthalmopathy from stable hyperthyroidism, reaching around 87% sensitivity and around 81% specificity in cross-validation and 80%/75% in testing. No statistical method was used to set the sample size in advance, and investigators knew the group allocation. Blood samples also contained most of the expanded thyroid clonotypes (frequency above 0.001), which suggests that blood repertoires may reflect thyroid immune responses. In validation, the model predicted progression to ophthalmopathy a median of approximately 6.3 months before onset, with approximately 68% sensitivity and about 75% specificity.

V lost 8 bases and J lost 2 bases, and the count of bases not matched to a germline gene is 7. From its cysteine to its phenylalanine, the CDR3 spans 14 amino acids. Kept here is only the CDR3 DNA, which spans 42 bases and is read in frame from base 1. TCR beta CDR3 regions were amplified from RNA transcripts. The first round of RT-PCR for the TCR CDR3 was performed with the HTBI primer set and the Qiagen OneStep RT-PCR kit. The libraries were constructed in a second round of multiplex PCR and then size-selected and purified. Libraries were sequenced paired-end with 100 bp reads on an Illumina HiSeq2000. From the authors' description of their analysis: Raw data were processed with SOAPnuke, discarding reads with adapters, uncalled bases, mean Phred below 15, or no exact constant-primer or identifier match. COPE v1.2.5 was used to merge the high-quality paired reads, and each unique nucleotide sequence was defined as a clonotype. Clonotypes were aligned to IMGT TRBV, TRBD and TRBJ reference segments using MiTCR v1.1. The analysis included only V-J combinations with a frequency above 0.0001, which together covered around 99% of the repertoires. The TCS score was defined as the ratio of F50 (clonal expansion) to E x V (chaos), calculated using BLOSUM62-based TCRdist between CDR3 peptides within each V-J. Welch's t-statistics and random forest reduced 500 to 650 V-J features to under 15, which were used in a naive Bayes classifier (R e1071). The similarity between thyroid and blood repertoires was quantified using the Morisita-Horn index. TCRdb reprocessed the public reads (quality trimming at Q25 with fastp, clone calling with MiXCR) and kept in-frame beta chains. Rows merge per CDR3 protein into single entries with the most common DNA and genes. TCRdb's processing, not the study's, gives the V and J calls here. Here the sample has approximately 700,000 distinct CDR3 sequences; 45% occur a single time. About 7% of the sample rests with the top ten.

This clonotype was detected only a few times. There is no known antigen for this receptor. Base quality data are lacking; no much larger clone is found one base away. Patients with uncontrolled infections, other autoimmune diseases, pregnancy or lactation were excluded. Diagnoses relied on clinical symptoms, serum thyroxine and TRAb, thyroid ultrasound and orbital computed tomography. Trizol reagent was used to extract total RNA, and RNA quality was then checked on an Agilent 2100 Bioanalyzer. The clonotype comes from an adult man with Graves' disease, either hyperthyroidism or ophthalmopathy (not recorded which). What was sequenced was peripheral blood or thyroid tissue (not recorded which). This receptor chain uses TRBV12-3 or TRBV12-4 and TRBJ2-7, and TRBD1 matches 9 of the central bases. The DNA reads as follows: TGTGCCAGCGGTTCGACAGGGGGGACCTACGAGCAGTACTTC. It encodes CASGSTGGTYEQYF.